The present TCR beta chain was sequenced within a study of cytomegalovirus exposure and HLA in healthy donors. PCR primers comprised 60 Vbeta and 13 Jbeta primers. Repertoires were generated with immunoSEQ multiplex PCR, while TCRdb's copy carries only in-frame clones and drops some. Of about 15,000 clones listed, roughly 60% were seen once; the top ten hold roughly 15%. V lost 2 bases and J lost 2, with 6 bases in between. This CDR3 is 12 amino acids long. Looked up from germline, CDR1 is GTSNPN and CDR2 is SVGIG (reference sequence). The chain has TRBV30 and TRBJ2-5; D might be TRBD2 (5 bases). Sequenced input: PBMCs. The receptor was derived from a woman between 45 and 60 years old in good health and CMV-seropositive. CDR3 loop: CAWSPGQETQYF. CDR3 nucleotide sequence: TGTGCCTGGAGTCCGGGACAAGAGACCCAGTACTTC.